A selection of T cell receptor beta chains follows, all from one sample in a study of blood T cell repertoires in COVID-19. TCRdb's table, derived via immunoSEQ multiplex PCR, lists solely in-frame clones and lacks some. The table records about 400,000 clones, approximately 88% of them present only once. Sample: peripheral blood. Source of these receptors: a man aged 40-55 years with acute or convalescent COVID-19. Both conserved end residues are part of each CDR3. D genes are given only for firm matches. Where a row states a size, it is once, few, many or the class of an expanded clone; other rows omit it.

>TRBV3-1/TRBV3-2|TRBJ1-2|few|NA|14
CASSYRQDNYGYTF
TGTGCCAGCAGTTACCGACAGGATAACTATGGCTACACCTTC
>TRBV20-1|TRBJ2-7|once|NA|11
CSARVFDEQYF
TGCAGTGCTAGAGTATTCGACGAGCAGTACTTC
>TRBV6-5|TRBJ1-5|NA|TRBD1|15
CASRGTGGSNQPQHF
TGTGCCAGCAGGGGGACAGGGGGGAGCAATCAGCCCCAGCATTTT
>TRBV10-3|TRBJ1-6|NA|TRBD1|13
CAIGQGNGSPLHF
TGTGCCATCGGACAGGGTAACGGTTCACCCCTCCACTTT
>TRBV29-1|TRBJ1-4|NA|TRBD1|14
CSGEYRGSNEKLFF
TGCAGCGGGGAATACAGGGGGAGTAATGAAAAACTGTTTTTT
>TRBV7-8|TRBJ1-1|NA|NA|16
CASSLGAELYSTEAFF
TGTGCCAGCAGCTTAGGGGCAGAACTGTATAGCACTGAAGCTTTCTTT
>TRBV4-1|TRBJ1-5|NA|TRBD1|14
CASSEQGSNQPQHF
TGCGCCAGCAGCGAACAGGGGAGCAATCAGCCCCAGCATTTT
>TRBV5-1|TRBJ2-2|NA|NA|14
CASSLAASDGELFF
TGCGCCAGCAGCTTGGCGGCGAGCGACGGGGAGCTGTTTTTT
>TRBV27|TRBJ1-5|NA|TRBD1|15
CASSLSWDSHQPQHF
TGTGCCAGCAGTTTATCTTGGGACAGTCATCAGCCCCAGCATTTT
>TRBV5-4|TRBJ2-7|NA|TRBD2|14
CASSPGTSGYEQYF
TGTGCCAGCAGCCCTGGGACTAGCGGATACGAGCAGTACTTC
>TRBV4-1|TRBJ1-4|NA|NA|19
CASSQGRGQIYSTNEKLFF
TGCGCCAGCAGCCAAGGTCGAGGACAGATCTACTCAACTAATGAAAAACTGTTTTTT